Below, 28 T cell receptor beta chains from the same sample are listed, as sequenced in a study of T cell responses to AZD1222 COVID-19 vaccine. Sequencing was performed with immunoSEQ multiplex PCR; in TCRdb, only in-frame clones are kept and a portion is missing. The table shows about 19,000 clones, with roughly 80% occurring only once. The material was peripheral blood, obtained 28 days after the second AZD1222 dose. These receptor sequences come from an adult who received the AZD1222 COVID-19 vaccine.

This chain connects TRBV5-4 to TRBJ1-1; D not resolved. CDR3 length equals 13 residues. The germline V gene encodes CDR1 SGHNT and CDR2 YYREEE (reference sequence). V dropped 4 bases and J dropped 3 bases, with 10 bases sitting between them. For the CDR3, the DNA is TGTGCCAGCAGCCCAGATGAGGACACTGAAGCTTTCTTT. It encodes CASSPDEDTEAFF.

V gene TRBV18 combines with J gene TRBJ2-7, with D perhaps given as TRBD1 or TRBD2 (6 bases each). The CDR3 runs to 16 residues. V shed 3 bases and J shed 3 bases, with 18 bases lying between them. Germline lookup yields CDR1 KGHSH and CDR2 LQKENI. The CDR3 region has the DNA TGTGCCAGCTCACCCCTTACGGGGGCCGGGATCTACGAGCAGTACTTC. Protein sequence: CASSPLTGAGIYEQYF.

The chain couples TRBV5-5 to TRBJ2-3; D is possibly TRBD2 (6 bases). Trimming left V 0 bases short and J 4 bases short, with 12 bases between. The CDR3 has 15 residues. The germline V gene has CDR1 SGHKS and CDR2 YYEKEE (reference sequence). CDR3 nucleotide sequence: TGTGCCAGCAGCTTGGAGGAGGGCCGCCCAGATACGCAGTATTTT. Amino acid sequence: CASSLEEGRPDTQYF. The variable domain in full, completed from reference TRBV5-5 and TRBJ2-3, reads DAGVTQSPTHLIKTRGQQVTLRCSPISGHKSVSWYQQVLGQGPQFIFQYYEKEERGRGNFPDRFSARQFPNYSSELNVNALLLGDSALYLCASSLEEGRPDTQYFGPGTRLTVL.

The chain couples TRBV7-8 to TRBJ2-6; D unresolved. The ends were cut back, 1 base at V and 4 bases at J, with 14 bases in the middle. CDR1 is SGHVS and CDR2 is FQNEAQ in the germline V gene. The CDR3 extends over 17 amino acids. This chain's CDR3 is CASSLVRKISGANVLTF. The CDR3 coding sequence is TGTGCCAGCAGCTTAGTCAGGAAGATCTCCGGGGCCAACGTCCTGACTTTC.

V gene TRBV4-1 combines with J gene TRBJ2-3; 9 bases map to TRBD2. CDR3 length: 19 amino acids. Germline V gives CDR1 MGHRA, CDR2 YSYEKL. Losses at the gene ends were 5 bases for V and 0 bases for J; bases not matched to a gene: 15. The CDR3 is CASSTPPGREGPSTDTQYF. CDR3 DNA sequence: TGCGCCAGCAGCACCCCCCCGGGGCGGGAGGGCCCTAGCACAGATACGCAGTATTTT.

V gene TRBV4-1 combines with J gene TRBJ1-1, with TRBD1 identical over 11 bases. CDR3 length: 16 residues. The germline V gene encodes CDR1 MGHRA and CDR2 YSYEKL. V lost 3 bases, J lost 4 bases, and 7 bases stayed unmatched. CDR3 nucleotide sequence: TGCGCCAGCAGCCAGGCCGGACAGGGGGCAATCACTGAAGCTTTCTTT. Translation: CASSQAGQGAITEAFF.

The V call is TRBV12-3 or TRBV12-4, the J call TRBJ1-3, with unresolved D. The CDR3 loop spans 13 amino acids. V was cut by 8 bases and J by 0 bases, with 8 bases left in between. CDR3 DNA sequence: TGTGCCAGCGGTACTTACTCTGGAAACACCATATATTTT. This gives the protein CASGTYSGNTIYF.

The gene calls are TRBV6-2 or TRBV6-3 and TRBJ1-2; D uncertain. Germline V gives CDR1 MNHEY, CDR2 SVGEGT. The CDR3 length is 14 residues. V shed 5 bases and J shed 0 bases, with 10 bases lying between them. The CDR3: CASSQAEANYGYTF. The CDR3 nucleotides read TGTGCCAGCAGTCAAGCAGAAGCTAACTATGGCTACACCTTC.

J is TRBJ1-1 and V is TRBV14; D not certain. Germline V gene sequence: CDR1 SGHDN, CDR2 FVKESK. Trimming left V 1 base short and J 0 bases short, with 12 bases between. This CDR3 has 16 amino acids. As DNA, the CDR3 is TGTGCCAGCAGCCAAGGCTTCAGGTGGATGAACACTGAAGCTTTCTTT. As protein: CASSQGFRWMNTEAFF. Together with reference TRBV14 and TRBJ1-1, the CDR3 gives the full variable domain: EAGVTQFPSHSVIEKGQTVTLRCDPISGHDNLYWYRRVMGKEIKFLLHFVKESKQDESGMPNNRFLAERTGGTYSTLKVQPAELEDSGVYFCASSQGFRWMNTEAFFGQGTRLTVV.

The chain joins TRBV11-2 to TRBJ1-6; possibly TRBD1 for D (5 bases). V shed 9 bases and J shed 4 bases, with 19 bases lying between them. The CDR3 consists of 16 residues. Germline V gene data show CDR1 as SGHAT and CDR2 as FQNNGV. The CDR3 spells CASNNPGRGYNSPLHF. CDR3 DNA sequence: TGTGCCAGTAATAACCCGGGACGGGGTTATAATTCACCCCTCCACTTT. Looking up the rest from reference TRBV11-2 and TRBJ1-6 gives the full variable domain: EAGVAQSPRYKIIEKRQSVAFWCNPISGHATLYWYQQILGQGPKLLIQFQNNGVVDDSQLPKDRFSAERLKGVDSTLKIQPAKLEDSAVYLCASNNPGRGYNSPLHFGNGTRLTVT.

The chain uses TRBV18 and TRBJ1-1; no reliable D call. The length of the CDR3 is 15 residues. The V and J ends lost 3 bases and 2 bases respectively, with 13 bases between them. Germline V gene data show CDR1 as KGHSH and CDR2 as LQKENI. The CDR3 is CASSPTMQYNTEAFF. Written as DNA, the CDR3 is TGTGCCAGCTCACCTACGATGCAGTATAACACTGAAGCTTTCTTT. Looking up the rest from reference TRBV18 and TRBJ1-1 gives the full variable domain: NAGVMQNPRHLVRRRGQEARLRCSPMKGHSHVYWYRQLPEEGLKFMVYLQKENIIDESGMPKERFSAEFPKEGPSILRIQQVVRGDSAAYFCASSPTMQYNTEAFFGQGTRLTVV.

The chain employs TRBV5-1 and TRBJ1-2, with TRBD1 as a possible D gene (6 bases). CDR1 is SGHRS and CDR2 is YFSETQ in the germline V gene. CDR3 length equals 12 residues. Trimming left V 0 bases short and J 9 bases short, with 9 bases between. The CDR3: CASSLGQERYTF. For the CDR3, the DNA is TGCGCCAGCAGCTTGGGACAGGAGCGCTACACCTTC. The variable domain in full, with the rest retrieved from reference TRBV5-1 and TRBJ1-2, is KAGVTQTPRYLIKTRGQQVTLSCSPISGHRSVSWYQQTPGQGLQFLFEYFSETQRNKGNFPGRFSGRQFSNSRSEMNVSTLELGDSALYLCASSLGQERYTFGSGTRLTVV.

The V call is TRBV7-2, the J call TRBJ1-2; 7 bases align to TRBD1. V was clipped by 1 base and J by 4 bases; unmatched bases: 6. In germline, CDR1 is SGHTA, CDR2 FQGNSA. This CDR3 comprises 15 residues. In DNA, the CDR3 is TGTGCCAGCAGCTTAGACGAGACAGGGATCTATGGCTACACCTTC. Translated: CASSLDETGIYGYTF.

This chain uses TRBV29-1 with TRBJ1-3, with 7 positions matching TRBD1. Germline CDR1 is SQVTM and CDR2 is ANQGSEA. The CDR3 runs 13 residues. V gave up 2 bases and J gave up 8 bases; unmatched junction bases: 6. As DNA, the CDR3 is TGCAGCGTTGAAATAGGGGGCCGGGACACCATATATTTT. It is translated as CSVEIGGRDTIYF.

In regard to this clone: Mismatch with germline at one junction end may stem from a read error. The chain uses TRBV11-2 and TRBJ2-2, with a possible D match to TRBD2 (5 bases). The CDR3 is made up of 13 amino acids. Per germline, CDR1 SGHAT and CDR2 FQNNGV. The chain's CDR3 is CASSSQLLGKLFF. The CDR3 DNA follows: TGTGCCAGCAGCTCCCAGCTCCTCGGGAAGCTGTTTTTT.

The table lists this clone with a few counts. V usage is TRBV18 and J usage is TRBJ1-2; 9 positions match TRBD1. The length of the CDR3 is 14 residues. Germline V gene sequence: CDR1 KGHSH, CDR2 LQKENI. Trimming cost V 3 bases and J 3 bases; bases outside gene matches: 2. As DNA, the CDR3 is TGTGCCAGCTCACCGACAGGGGGGGACTATGGCTACACCTTC. Protein sequence: CASSPTGGDYGYTF.

The gene calls are TRBV2 and TRBJ1-4, with D tentatively TRBD1 (5 bases). With 10 bases removed from V and 8 bases from J, the gap between germline ends came to 8 bases. There are 10 residues in the CDR3. Germline-derived CDR1 and CDR2 are SNHLY and FYNNEI. CDR3 bases: TGTGCCACGCGGGGGGAAAAACTGTTTTTT. Amino acids: CATRGEKLFF.

The rearrangement links TRBV15 to TRBJ2-3; D not resolved. Germline CDR1 reads LNHNV; CDR2 reads YYDKDF (reference sequence). This CDR3 region has 16 residues. Trimming shortened V by 0 bases and J by 2 bases, and 12 bases separated the two germline ends. The chain's CDR3 is CATSREGVGFTDTQYF. The DNA of the CDR3 is TGTGCCACCAGCAGAGAGGGCGTCGGCTTCACAGATACGCAGTATTTT.

The chain has TRBV4-1 and TRBJ1-1; 9 nucleotides line up with TRBD1. The CDR3 contains 16 residues. V lost 1 base, J lost 2 bases, and 5 bases stayed unmatched. Germline values: CDR1 MGHRA, CDR2 YSYEKL. In DNA form, the CDR3 reads TGCGCCAGCAGCCAAGTGGACAGGGGCCAAAACACTGAAGCTTTCTTT. Translation: CASSQVDRGQNTEAFF.

This chain links TRBV6-6 with TRBJ1-5; tentative D call: TRBD1 (6 bases). Germline-derived CDR1 and CDR2 are MNHNY and SVGAGI (reference sequence). This CDR3 has 14 amino acids. The V and J ends lost 0 bases and 5 bases respectively, with 8 bases between them. The CDR3 DNA reads TGTGCCAGCAGTTACTCGGACAGAGATCAGCCCCAGCATTTT. This sequence encodes CASSYSDRDQPQHF.

This clone was seen a handful of times. The chain couples TRBV12-3 or TRBV12-4 to TRBJ1-3; no firm D call. The CDR3 extends over 13 amino acids. The CDR3 reads CVTGLYPGNTIYF. The DNA of the CDR3 is TGTGTCACGGGCCTGTATCCTGGAAACACCATATATTTT.

This clone showed up just a few times. The chain links TRBV27 to TRBJ1-3; no clear D gene. Germline V gene data show CDR1 as MNHEY and CDR2 as SMNVEV (reference sequence). The length of the CDR3 is 16 residues. The V and J ends lost 5 bases and 0 bases respectively, with 14 bases between them. The CDR3 coding sequence is TGTGCCAGCAGTCCCACCCCAAGAAGCTCTGGAAACACCATATATTTT. It is translated as CASSPTPRSSGNTIYF.

This chain links TRBV18 with TRBJ2-7; perhaps TRBD2 as D (7 bases). CDR3 size: 16 residues. The germline V gene encodes CDR1 KGHSH and CDR2 LQKENI. V gave up 5 bases and J gave up 7 bases, with 24 bases separating them. The CDR3, as DNA: TGTGCCAGCTCAAGGGCTAGGAACGGGGGGCCGGGGGAGCAGTACTTC. This codes for CASSRARNGGPGEQYF.

This sequence joins TRBV9 and TRBJ2-1, with 8 bases fitting TRBD2. The CDR3 is 14 residues long. Germline CDR1 SGDLS, CDR2 YYNGEE. J was trimmed by 6 bases and V by 4 bases; bases with no gene match: 6. CDR3 bases: TGTGCCAGCAGCCCCGATGGGACTAGCAATGAGCAGTTCTTC. The encoded protein is CASSPDGTSNEQFF.

This clone occurred once. This rearrangement joins TRBV24-1 to TRBJ2-3, with a tentative D call TRBD2 (6 bases). The CDR3 loop spans 15 amino acids. From germline, CDR1 is KGHDR and CDR2 SFDVKD. V was shortened by 4 bases and J by 6 bases, with 16 bases between the two germline ends. CDR3 DNA sequence: TGTGCCACCAGTGACCCCGGGACTCAAGCGGATACGCAGTATTTT. Its translation is CATSDPGTQADTQYF.

This chain joins TRBV4-3 and TRBJ1-4, with no clear D. In germline, CDR1 is LGHNA, CDR2 YSLEER. This CDR3 is 15 amino acids long. Between the trimmed V and J ends, which lost 4 bases and 0 bases, there was a span of 9 bases. The chain's CDR3 is CASSLSIATNEKLFF. The CDR3 DNA sequence: TGCGCCAGCAGCCTTTCGATTGCAACTAATGAAAAACTGTTTTTT.

This clone is a singleton in its sample. V gene TRBV6-5 combines with J gene TRBJ1-3; 7 bases map to TRBD1. Looked up from germline, CDR1 is MNHEY and CDR2 is SVGAGI. The CDR3 runs 16 residues. Germline trimming cut 0 bases from V and 1 base from J; bases unmatched to any gene: 3. The CDR3 DNA follows: TGTGCCAGCAGTTACTCCTTGGGACAGTCTGGAAACACCATATATTTT. It specifies CASSYSLGQSGNTIYF.

V and J are TRBV5-1 and TRBJ2-1, with 10 bases fitting TRBD1. The germline CDR1 and CDR2 sequences are SGHRS and YFSETQ. The junction had 6 bases not matched to a gene; V was cut back by 3 bases and J by 6 bases. The CDR3 is made up of 15 amino acids. In nucleotides, the CDR3 is TGCGCCAGCAGCTCGGGACAGGGGATAACCAATGAGCAGTTCTTC. This translates into CASSSGQGITNEQFF.